A selection of T cell receptor beta chains follows, all from one sample in a study of identical twins. One entry per CDR3 protein, called by TCRdb with MiXCR from the 5' RACE reads. The sample yields 400,000 to 550,000 distinct CDR3 sequences, less than 25% seen once. The same sample was also used in a study of T cells expressing NK-cell markers.

Sequencing was done on a sample of CD4+ T cells sorted from blood. The receptors derive from a young woman in good health. Each CDR3 is given with its conserved first and last residue. Fields, in order: CDR3 protein, CDR3 DNA, V gene, J gene, clone size, D gene. The D gene is left open where the match is weak. Clone size is given for some rows only: seen once, a few or many times, or a class if the clone is expanded.

CASSPTSGSIGELFF	TGTGCCAGCAGCCCCACTAGCGGGAGCATCGGGGAGCTGTTTTTT	TRBV7-6	TRBJ2-2	few	TRBD2
CASSPPGASYEQYF	TGCGCCAGCAGCCCCCCAGGGGCCTCCTACGAGCAGTACTTC	TRBV5-1	TRBJ2-7	many	.
CASRGTGGMNTEAFF	TGTGCCAGCAGAGGGACAGGGGGCATGAACACTGAAGCTTTCTTT	TRBV7-2	TRBJ1-1	few	TRBD1
CASSSDRPNTEAFF	TGTGCCAGCAGCTCGGACAGACCGAACACTGAAGCTTTCTTT	TRBV7-8	TRBJ1-1	once	.
CASRPGTDYSGRFGELFF	TGTGCCAGCCGCCCCGGGACAGACTATAGCGGGAGGTTCGGGGAGCTGTTTTTT	TRBV11-1	TRBJ2-2	.	TRBD2
CASSLLSGANVLTF	TGCGCCAGCAGCCTCCTCTCTGGGGCCAACGTCCTGACTTTC	TRBV5-1	TRBJ2-6	many	.
CASSDWGARETQYF	TGTGCCAGCAGTGATTGGGGGGCGCGGGAGACCCAGTACTTC	TRBV6-1	TRBJ2-5	.	.
CASSWPPDGYTF	TGTGCCAGCAGCTGGCCCCCGGATGGCTACACCTTC	TRBV7-2	TRBJ1-2	few	.
CASSLRTSQETQYF	TGTGCCAGCAGCCTACGGACTAGCCAAGAGACCCAGTACTTC	TRBV11-1	TRBJ2-5	few	TRBD2
CASSVWGQGGNGYTF	TGTGCCAGTTCGGTCTGGGGACAGGGGGGGAATGGCTACACCTTC	TRBV2	TRBJ1-2	many	TRBD1
CAISDPTSGTDTQYF	TGTGCCATCAGTGACCCGACTAGCGGGACAGATACGCAGTATTTT	TRBV10-3	TRBJ2-3	few	TRBD2
CASSSQMTGEQYF	TGTGCCAGCAGCTCCCAAATGACGGGCGAGCAGTACTTC	TRBV7-9	TRBJ2-7	.	.
CASSERTTDTQYF	TGTGCCAGCAGCGAACGGACAACGGATACGCAGTATTTT	TRBV9	TRBJ2-3	.	.
CASSSMDGEETQYF	TGCGCCAGCAGCTCAATGGACGGAGAAGAGACCCAGTACTTC	TRBV5-1	TRBJ2-5	.	.
CASTLGVLNTEAFF	TGTGCCAGCACCCTGGGGGTCCTGAACACTGAAGCTTTCTTT	TRBV6-1	TRBJ1-1	.	.
CASSQTSAQGDDEQFF	TGTGCCAGCAGCCAGACTAGCGCCCAGGGGGACGATGAGCAGTTCTTC	TRBV5-4	TRBJ2-1	few	.